These 26 T cell receptor beta chains originate from one sample sequenced in a study of blood T cell repertoires in COVID-19. Clones were read by immunoSEQ multiplex PCR, and TCRdb kept only the in-frame ones, dropping some. The table records about 250,000 clones, roughly 81% of them present only once. Sequencing used peripheral blood. These receptors all stem from a man between 50 and 59 years old with acute or convalescent COVID-19.

The chain has TRBV6-5 and TRBJ1-1; 9 nucleotides align to TRBD1. Germline V gives CDR1 MNHEY, CDR2 SVGAGI. This CDR3 comprises 13 residues. V was clipped by 6 bases and J by 10 bases; unmatched bases: 9. CDR3 sequence: CASRVTGGWGAFF. In DNA, the CDR3 is TGTGCCAGCAGAGTGACAGGGGGTTGGGGAGCTTTCTTT.

The chain has TRBV5-1 and TRBJ2-1, with D uncertain. The germline CDR1 and CDR2 sequences are SGHRS and YFSETQ. V was trimmed by 6 bases and J by 4 bases, leaving 5 bases between them. The CDR3 is 11 residues long. CDR3 DNA sequence: TGCGCCAGCACAGGATACAATGAGCAGTTCTTC. Translating it yields CASTGYNEQFF.

This rearrangement joins TRBV5-1 to TRBJ1-1, with unresolved D. The ends were cut back, 1 base at V and 1 base at J, with 14 bases in the middle. Germline assignment: CDR1 SGHRS and CDR2 YFSETQ. The CDR3 has 16 residues. The chain's CDR3 is CASSLLRGSPNTEAFF. Written as DNA, the CDR3 is TGCGCCAGCAGCTTGCTCCGAGGGTCCCCGAACACTGAAGCTTTCTTT.

The rearrangement joins TRBV7-9 to TRBJ1-5; D is perhaps TRBD1 (6 bases). The CDR3 spans 16 residues. CDR1 and CDR2 (germline): SEHNR, FQNEAQ (reference sequence). Deletions cut 5 bases from V and 4 bases from J, with 18 bases between. The CDR3 sequence: CASSGRGGGVNQPQHF. The CDR3 DNA reads as TGTGCCAGCAGCGGTAGAGGGGGGGGCGTTAATCAGCCCCAGCATTTT.

The chain employs TRBV19 and TRBJ2-2, with 10 nucleotides matching TRBD1. Germline CDR1 and CDR2: LNHDA and SQIVND (reference sequence). This CDR3 is built from 14 residues. The V gene end was trimmed by 8 bases and the J gene end by 4 bases; junction bases not matched to a gene: 4. The CDR3 DNA reads TGTGCCAGTGGGACAGGGGTTGGCACCGGGGAGCTGTTTTTT. Its protein is CASGTGVGTGELFF.

This chain uses TRBV6-1 with TRBJ2-7; a possible D gene is TRBD1 (5 bases). V lost 6 bases to trimming and J lost 2 bases, with 14 bases between them. The germline gives CDR1 MNHNS, CDR2 SASEGT. The CDR3 consists of 14 residues. The CDR3: CASRPGQGPYEQYF. The DNA for the CDR3 is TGTGCCAGCAGGCCCGGACAAGGCCCCTACGAGCAGTACTTC.

V gene TRBV6-5 combines with J gene TRBJ1-1, with a tentative D call TRBD1 (6 bases). The CDR3 length is 14 residues. Germline CDR1 reads MNHEY; CDR2 reads SVGAGI. V lost 0 bases and J 7 bases, leaving 12 bases between the germline ends. CDR3 nucleotide sequence: TGTGCCAGCAGTTACTCGCAGGGGCCGGGTGAAGCTTTCTTT. Protein sequence: CASSYSQGPGEAFF.

This chain uses TRBV4-1 with TRBJ2-3; D is perhaps TRBD2 (5 bases). Germline V gives CDR1 MGHRA, CDR2 YSYEKL. The CDR3 runs to 15 residues. Trimming left V 1 base short and J 0 bases short, with 8 bases between. CDR3: CASSQADLSTDTQYF. CDR3 coding DNA: TGCGCCAGCAGCCAAGCGGACTTAAGCACAGATACGCAGTATTTT.

This clone turned up a few times. The chain recombines TRBV5-4 with TRBJ1-5, with D maybe TRBD1 (6 bases). CDR3 length equals 15 residues. The germline V gene encodes CDR1 SGHNT and CDR2 YYREEE (reference sequence). V lost 5 bases, J lost 10 bases, and 22 bases lay in between. CDR3 region: CASSFQGSEKGPQHF. The CDR3 DNA reads as TGTGCCAGCAGTTTCCAGGGGTCGGAAAAGGGTCCCCAGCATTTT.

This chain connects TRBV29-1 to TRBJ2-1; 13 nucleotides align to TRBD2. With V trimmed by 4 bases and J by 4 bases, 1 base remained unmatched. Germline loops: CDR1 SQVTM, CDR2 ANQGSEA. This CDR3 spans 14 amino acids. This CDR3 reads CSVVGLAGYNEQFF. CDR3 nucleotides: TGCAGCGTTGTGGGACTAGCGGGATACAATGAGCAGTTCTTC.

The rearrangement uses TRBV5-1 and TRBJ1-2; 7 nucleotides line up with TRBD1. The CDR3 runs to 16 residues. Germline V gene data show CDR1 as SGHRS and CDR2 as YFSETQ. V lost 4 bases and J lost 3; bases outside the gene matches: 12. Here the CDR3 DNA reads TGCGCCAGCAGCCCCGCCGGGACAGTATCTCACTATGGCTACACCTTC. It yields the protein CASSPAGTVSHYGYTF. Complete variable domain (other parts from reference TRBV5-1 and TRBJ1-2): KAGVTQTPRYLIKTRGQQVTLSCSPISGHRSVSWYQQTPGQGLQFLFEYFSETQRNKGNFPGRFSGRQFSNSRSEMNVSTLELGDSALYLCASSPAGTVSHYGYTFGSGTRLTVV.

This clone showed up many times. The gene calls are TRBV10-2 and TRBJ2-7, with a weak D call TRBD2 (5 bases). Germline V lookup: CDR1 WSHSY, CDR2 SAAADI. The CDR3 spans 13 residues. The V and J ends lost 3 bases and 6 bases respectively, with 12 bases between them. The CDR3 loop is CASSELGWGEQYF. The CDR3 DNA follows: TGCGCCAGCAGTGAACTAGGGTGGGGCGAGCAGTACTTC.

The genes are TRBV20-1 and TRBJ2-1; D might be TRBD2 (5 bases). Germline assignment: CDR1 DFQATT and CDR2 SNEGSKA (reference sequence). The CDR3 extends over 16 amino acids. Trimming removed 3 bases from V and 2 bases from J, with 17 bases in between. This CDR3 is CSASRLAGDAYNEQFF. CDR3 DNA: TGCAGTGCTAGTCGACTGGCCGGGGATGCCTACAATGAGCAGTTCTTC.

The rearrangement links TRBV28 to TRBJ2-5, with 7 bases aligning to TRBD2. The CDR3 runs 14 residues. Germline V gene lookup returns CDR1 MDHEN and CDR2 SYDVKM. Trimming removed 2 bases from V and 5 bases from J; junction bases left unmatched: 5. The CDR3 spells CASSLGLVRETQYF. The CDR3 coding sequence is TGTGCCAGCAGTTTAGGACTAGTGAGGGAGACCCAGTACTTC. Supplemented by reference TRBV28 and TRBJ2-5, the full variable domain reads DVKVTQSSRYLVKRTGEKVFLECVQDMDHENMFWYRQDPGLGLRLIYFSYDVKMKEKGDIPEGYSVSREKKERFSLILESASTNQTSMYLCASSLGLVRETQYFGPGTRLLVL.

The genes are TRBV5-1 and TRBJ1-1; D ambiguous. Germline CDR1 and CDR2: SGHRS and YFSETQ. CDR3 length: 16 amino acids. V was pared by 4 bases and J by 1 base, with 17 bases between. This CDR3 reads CASSLTGKGRNTEAFF. The DNA of the CDR3 is TGCGCCAGCAGCCTAACGGGGAAGGGTCGGAACACTGAAGCTTTCTTT. Together with reference TRBV5-1 and TRBJ1-1, the CDR3 gives the full variable domain: KAGVTQTPRYLIKTRGQQVTLSCSPISGHRSVSWYQQTPGQGLQFLFEYFSETQRNKGNFPGRFSGRQFSNSRSEMNVSTLELGDSALYLCASSLTGKGRNTEAFFGQGTRLTVV.

A single count supports this clone. The chain joins TRBV5-1 to TRBJ2-7, with 9 bases that match TRBD2. CDR3 size: 15 residues. The germline V gene encodes CDR1 SGHRS and CDR2 YFSETQ. V lost 3 bases to trimming and J lost 5 bases; unmatched junction nucleotides: 9. CDR3 nucleotide sequence: TGCGCCAGCAGCTCGATTAGCTCTAGCGGGAACGAGCAGTACTTC. It specifies CASSSISSSGNEQYF.

This sequence joins TRBV7-6 and TRBJ2-1; TRBD1 agrees at 7 bases. V gave up 2 bases and J gave up 6 bases; unmatched junction bases: 4. This CDR3 is 14 amino acids long. Germline assignment: CDR1 SGHVS and CDR2 FNYEAQ. The CDR3 region has the DNA TGTGCCAGCAGCTTAAACGGGGACAGCAATGAGCAGTTCTTC. This gives the protein CASSLNGDSNEQFF. The variable domain in full, completed from reference TRBV7-6 and TRBJ2-1, reads GAGVSQSPRYKVTKRGQDVALRCDPISGHVSLYWYRQALGQGPEFLTYFNYEAQQDKSGLPNDRFSAERPEGSISTLTIQRTEQRDSAMYRCASSLNGDSNEQFFGPGTRLTVL.

The chain recombines TRBV5-4 with TRBJ1-1; D not certain. The V and J ends lost 0 bases and 6 bases respectively, with 9 bases between them. Germline CDR1 SGHNT, CDR2 YYREEE (reference sequence). The CDR3 loop spans 13 amino acids. The CDR3 spells CASSLAPYPEAFF. In DNA form, the CDR3 reads TGTGCCAGCAGCTTGGCCCCCTACCCTGAAGCTTTCTTT.

The chain joins TRBV10-1 to TRBJ2-1, with D tentatively TRBD2 (5 bases). The germline gives CDR1 WNHNN, CDR2 SYGVQD (reference sequence). This CDR3 contains 13 residues. V was shortened by 6 bases and J by 7 bases, with 13 bases between the two germline ends. The CDR3 DNA reads as TGCGCCAGCAGGGCGGGTCCGGGTAATGAGCAGTTCTTC. Its protein product is CASRAGPGNEQFF.

The J gene is TRBJ2-7, the V gene TRBV27, with 11 positions matching TRBD1. Looked up from germline, CDR1 is MNHEY and CDR2 is SMNVEV (reference sequence). J was trimmed by 6 bases and V by 3 bases; bases with no gene match: 1. This CDR3 is built from 13 residues. The CDR3 DNA follows: TGTGCCAGCAGTTTGGGACAGGGGGGCGAGCAGTACTTC. Translating gives CASSLGQGGEQYF.

This sequence joins TRBV5-6 and TRBJ1-2; D unclear. This CDR3 region has 11 residues. V lost 3 bases and J lost 12, with 12 bases in between. Germline-derived CDR1 and CDR2 are SGHDT and YYEEEE. The CDR3 is CASSSYRENTF. The CDR3 bases are TGTGCCAGCAGCTCCTACAGAGAGAACACCTTC.

The chain employs TRBV19 and TRBJ2-3, with D uncertain. The CDR3 contains 13 residues. Germline V lookup: CDR1 LNHDA, CDR2 SQIVND (reference sequence). Trimming removed 2 bases from V and 6 bases from J, with 9 bases in between. In nucleotides, the CDR3 is TGTGCCAGTAGTATACTAGACCAGGATACGCAGTATTTT. This translates into CASSILDQDTQYF.

The CDR3 here is CASNVQGIDSPLHF. The CDR3 DNA follows: TGTGCCAGTAACGTACAGGGTATTGATTCACCCCTCCACTTT. The rearrangement joins TRBV19 to TRBJ1-6; D perhaps matches TRBD1 (6 bases). Per germline, CDR1 LNHDA and CDR2 SQIVND (reference sequence). Trimming cost V 7 bases and J 8 bases, with 15 bases left between them. The CDR3 loop spans 14 amino acids.

V is TRBV11-2 and J is TRBJ2-1; D perhaps matches TRBD2 (5 bases). V lost 4 bases and J 2 bases, leaving 12 bases between the germline ends. The germline V gene has CDR1 SGHAT and CDR2 FQNNGV. The CDR3 loop spans 15 amino acids. In DNA form, the CDR3 reads TGTGCCAGCAGCTATCTATCCGGGACCTACAATGAGCAGTTCTTC. Protein sequence: CASSYLSGTYNEQFF.

This sequence joins TRBV16 and TRBJ1-2; 7 bases match TRBD1. The CDR3 totals 16 residues. V shed 1 base and J 2 bases; nucleotides not matched to a gene: 7. Germline V gives CDR1 KGHSY, CDR2 FQNENV. CDR3 amino acids: CASSQLWDSPNYGYTF. The CDR3 region has the DNA TGTGCCAGCAGCCAATTGTGGGACAGCCCCAACTATGGCTACACCTTC.

The chain has TRBV5-1 and TRBJ2-2, with D uncertain. The CDR3 has 13 residues. CDR1 SGHRS and CDR2 YFSETQ come from the germline V gene. Trimming left V 3 bases short and J 3 bases short, with 6 bases between. CDR3: CASSSTYTGELFF. CDR3 sequence (DNA): TGCGCCAGCAGCTCCACTTACACCGGGGAGCTGTTTTTT.